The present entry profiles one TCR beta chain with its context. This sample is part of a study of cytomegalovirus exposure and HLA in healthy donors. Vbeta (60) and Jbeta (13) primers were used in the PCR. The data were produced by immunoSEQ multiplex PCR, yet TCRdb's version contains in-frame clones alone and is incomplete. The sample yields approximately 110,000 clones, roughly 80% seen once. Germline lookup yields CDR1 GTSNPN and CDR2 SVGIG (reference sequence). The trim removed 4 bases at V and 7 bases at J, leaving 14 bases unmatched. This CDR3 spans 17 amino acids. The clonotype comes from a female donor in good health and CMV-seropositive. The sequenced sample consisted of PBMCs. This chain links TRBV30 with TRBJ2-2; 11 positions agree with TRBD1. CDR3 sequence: CAWMQRPGQGENGELFF. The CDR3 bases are TGTGCCTGGATGCAGCGACCGGGACAGGGGGAGAACGGGGAGCTGTTTTTT.